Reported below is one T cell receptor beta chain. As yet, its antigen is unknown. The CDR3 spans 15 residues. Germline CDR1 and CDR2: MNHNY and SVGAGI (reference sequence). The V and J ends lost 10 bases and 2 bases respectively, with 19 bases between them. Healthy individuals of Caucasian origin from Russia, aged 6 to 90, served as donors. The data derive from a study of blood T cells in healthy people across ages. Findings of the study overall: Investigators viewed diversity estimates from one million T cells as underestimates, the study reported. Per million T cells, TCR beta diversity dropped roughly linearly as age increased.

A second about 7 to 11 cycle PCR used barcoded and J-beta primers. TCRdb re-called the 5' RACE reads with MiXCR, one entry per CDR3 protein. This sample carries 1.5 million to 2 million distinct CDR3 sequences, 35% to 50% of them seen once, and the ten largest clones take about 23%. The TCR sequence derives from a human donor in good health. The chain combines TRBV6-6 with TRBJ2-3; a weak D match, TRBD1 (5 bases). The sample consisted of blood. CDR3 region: CATNEALGDTDTQYF. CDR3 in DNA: TGTGCCACCAACGAGGCCCTAGGGGACACAGATACGCAGTATTTT.